The T cell receptor (beta chain) described here comes from a study of T cell repertoires in cytomegalovirus infection. Broader study findings: CMV-specific TCR beta clonotypes restricted by HLA-C were the ones dominating the ex vivo response. Carriers of CMV and the relevant HLA type were discriminated by public TCR beta frequency.

TCRdb re-called the reads through MiXCR, storing one row per CDR3 protein. The sample has some 180,000 distinct CDR3 sequences, under 25% seen once. Germline lookup yields CDR1 SGHNT and CDR2 YENEEA. The CDR3 length is 16 residues. With 5 bases clipped from V and 5 bases from J, the junction kept 7 bases outside the gene matches. In its sample, this clonotype was seen a few times. The antigen is unknown. Sequenced input: PBMCs. The TCR originated in a human donor in good health (CMV status not recorded). Some clones in this sample may be carry-over from other donors' samples. The chain employs TRBV11-3 and TRBJ2-3, with 13 bases fitting TRBD2. CDR3 DNA sequence: TGTGCCAGCAGCCTTGGACTAGCGGGAGTTAGAGATACGCAGTATTTT. Protein product: CASSLGLAGVRDTQYF.